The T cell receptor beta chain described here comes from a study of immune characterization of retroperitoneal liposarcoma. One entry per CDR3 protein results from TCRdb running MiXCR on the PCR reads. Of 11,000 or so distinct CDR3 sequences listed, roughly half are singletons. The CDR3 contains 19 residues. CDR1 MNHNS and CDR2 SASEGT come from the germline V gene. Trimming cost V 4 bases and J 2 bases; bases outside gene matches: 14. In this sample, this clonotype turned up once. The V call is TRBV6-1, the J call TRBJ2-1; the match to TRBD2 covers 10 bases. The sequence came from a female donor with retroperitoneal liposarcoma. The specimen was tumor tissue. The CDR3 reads CASSGRSIGLAEPYNEQFF. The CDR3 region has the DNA TGTGCCAGCAGTGGGAGGTCTATTGGACTAGCGGAACCCTACAATGAGCAGTTCTTC.